A selection of T cell receptor beta chains follows, all from one sample in a study of T-cell memory formation after mild COVID-19. Via MiXCR, TCRdb re-called the 5' RACE reads, giving one row per CDR3 protein. The sample shows roughly 99,000 distinct CDR3 sequences, approximately 15% of them seen only once. The sequenced material came from PBMCs or a T cell subset sorted from them (not recorded which). These receptors all come from a man aged 18 to 29 who had mild COVID-19 (a few samples of this study predate the infection). Cell type and time point are not known. Both conserved end residues are part of each CDR3. The D gene is left open where the match is weak. Rows may omit the clone size; those that give it use once, few, many or a size class.

d_gene	abundance	len	j_gene	v_gene	CDR3nt	CDR3aa
TRBD1	-	15	TRBJ2-3	TRBV7-9	TGTGCCAGCAGCTCGGACCAGGGGGCACCAGATACGCAGTATTTT	CASSSDQGAPDTQYF
-	few	15	TRBJ1-5	TRBV7-6	TGTGCCAGCAGCTCCGGTTGGGGGGACAATCAGCCCCAGCATTTT	CASSSGWGDNQPQHF
-	-	15	TRBJ2-3	TRBV6-4	TGTGCCAGCAGTGCCCGAGTGGAGCCCACAGATACGCAGTATTTT	CASSARVEPTDTQYF
TRBD2	-	15	TRBJ2-1	TRBV5-5	TGTGCCAGCAGCTTGGCGGGGGGTTTAGATCGACAGCAGTTCTTC	CASSLAGGLDRQQFF
-	few	13	TRBJ1-1	TRBV2	TGTGCCAGCAGTCCCGTAGCGGGCACTGAAGCTTTCTTT	CASSPVAGTEAFF
TRBD2	-	16	TRBJ2-1	TRBV7-8	TGTGCCAGCAGCCCAGTAGCGGGGGGGCCCTACAATGAGCAGTTCTTC	CASSPVAGGPYNEQFF
-	few	13	TRBJ2-1	TRBV7-2	TGTGCCAGCACCACCGCTCATGGGACATACAGGTTCTTC	CASTTAHGTYRFF
-	few	15	TRBJ1-1	TRBV6-1	TGTGCCAGCAGTGAAGCTGGTGGGGGCGGGACTGAAGCTTTCTTT	CASSEAGGGGTEAFF
TRBD1	few	16	TRBJ2-5	TRBV29-1	TGCAGCGTTGAGGCTTATGGGACAGGGGGTTCAGAGACCCAGTACTTC	CSVEAYGTGGSETQYF
TRBD1	few	12	TRBJ2-2	TRBV7-7	TGTGCGCAGGGGGCGGACACCGGGGAGCTGTTTTTT	CAQGADTGELFF
-	few	15	TRBJ2-5	TRBV2	TGTGCCAGCAGTGGCGCCGGGGGAGGACGGGAGACCCAGTACTTC	CASSGAGGGRETQYF
TRBD1	few	13	TRBJ1-5	TRBV6-5	TGTGCCAGCACGTCGACAGGGAATCAGCCCCAGCATTTT	CASTSTGNQPQHF
TRBD2	few	16	TRBJ2-2	TRBV12-3/TRBV12-4	TGTGCCAGCAGTACGGGACTAGCGGGGAGTGACGGGGAGCTGTTTTTT	CASSTGLAGSDGELFF
-	few	14	TRBJ2-1	TRBV19	TGTGCCAGTAGTATGAACAGGGGGGGAAATGAGCAGTTCTTC	CASSMNRGGNEQFF
TRBD1	-	17	TRBJ2-5	TRBV10-3	TGTGCCATCAGTCATCCCGGGGACAGGGGACCCCAAGAGACCCAGTACTTC	CAISHPGDRGPQETQYF
TRBD1	few	15	TRBJ2-7	TRBV4-2	TGTGCCAGCAGCCATACGGGACAGGGTGACCGCGAGCAGTACTTC	CASSHTGQGDREQYF
-	-	15	TRBJ2-5	TRBV5-1	TGCGCCAGCAGCGGGGCACAGGGTTTCGGGGAGACCCAGTACTTC	CASSGAQGFGETQYF
-	-	13	TRBJ2-5	TRBV18	TGTGCCAGCTCACCAGAAACAGGGGAGACCCAGTACTTC	CASSPETGETQYF
TRBD2	many	18	TRBJ2-5	TRBV7-9	TGTGCCAGCAGCCCCCGTTCCGGACTAGCAGTTTGGGAAGAGACCCAGTACTTC	CASSPRSGLAVWEETQYF
-	few	12	TRBJ1-1	TRBV5-4	TGTGCCAGCAGCTCTGGAACCTACGAAGCTTTCTTT	CASSSGTYEAFF
-	-	13	TRBJ1-5	TRBV7-9	TGTGCCAGCAGCCCCCTCGGAGGTCAGCCCCAGCATTTT	CASSPLGGQPQHF
-	few	15	TRBJ2-7	TRBV6-5	TGTGCCAGCAGTTACTCAGGGAGTGCGTCCTACGAGCAGTACTTC	CASSYSGSASYEQYF
-	few	16	TRBJ2-3	TRBV5-1	TGCGCCAGCACCCGGACACCAACCGGAAGGACAGATACGCAGTATTTT	CASTRTPTGRTDTQYF
-	few	12	TRBJ2-7	TRBV4-2	TGTGCCAGCAGCCGCTCTGGACACGAGCAGTACTTC	CASSRSGHEQYF
-	few	13	TRBJ1-2	TRBV7-6	TGTGCCAGCAGCCCCCCCGGCAACTATGGCTACACCTTC	CASSPPGNYGYTF
-	few	14	TRBJ1-5	TRBV29-1	TGCAGCGTTCAAGGGGGGGGTTTGGATCAGCCCCAGCATTTT	CSVQGGGLDQPQHF
TRBD2	once	17	TRBJ2-1	TRBV3-1	TGTGCCAGCAGCCAAGGGGTCACCTCAGAAGCGGGGGTTGAGCAGTTCTTC	CASSQGVTSEAGVEQFF
TRBD1	many	16	TRBJ1-2	TRBV7-2	TGTGCCAGCAGCATAAACCCGGGACAGGGAGTTCCTGGCTACACCTTC	CASSINPGQGVPGYTF
-	-	16	TRBJ2-3	TRBV5-1	TGCGCCAGCAGCCTATCACAGATTTCTAGCACAGATACGCAGTATTTT	CASSLSQISSTDTQYF